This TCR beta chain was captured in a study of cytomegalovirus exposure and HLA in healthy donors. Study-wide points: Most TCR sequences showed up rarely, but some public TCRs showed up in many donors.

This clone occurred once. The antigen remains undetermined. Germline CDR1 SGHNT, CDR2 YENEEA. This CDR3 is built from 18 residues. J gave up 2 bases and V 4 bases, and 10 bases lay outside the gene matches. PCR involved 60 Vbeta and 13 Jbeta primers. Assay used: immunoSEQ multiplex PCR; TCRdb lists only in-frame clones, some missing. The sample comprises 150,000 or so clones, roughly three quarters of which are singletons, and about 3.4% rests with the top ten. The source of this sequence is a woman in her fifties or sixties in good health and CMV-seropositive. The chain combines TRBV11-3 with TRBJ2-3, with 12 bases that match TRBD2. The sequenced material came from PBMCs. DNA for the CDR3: TGTGCCAGCAGCTCAAGTGCCTCTAGCGGGAGGGTCACAGATACGCAGTATTTT. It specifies CASSSSASSGRVTDTQYF. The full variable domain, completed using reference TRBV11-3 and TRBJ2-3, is EAGVVQSPRYKIIEKKQPVAFWCNPISGHNTLYWYLQNLGQGPELLIRYENEEAVDDSQLPKDRFSAERLKGVDSTLKIQPAELGDSAVYLCASSSSASSGRVTDTQYFGPGTRLTVL.